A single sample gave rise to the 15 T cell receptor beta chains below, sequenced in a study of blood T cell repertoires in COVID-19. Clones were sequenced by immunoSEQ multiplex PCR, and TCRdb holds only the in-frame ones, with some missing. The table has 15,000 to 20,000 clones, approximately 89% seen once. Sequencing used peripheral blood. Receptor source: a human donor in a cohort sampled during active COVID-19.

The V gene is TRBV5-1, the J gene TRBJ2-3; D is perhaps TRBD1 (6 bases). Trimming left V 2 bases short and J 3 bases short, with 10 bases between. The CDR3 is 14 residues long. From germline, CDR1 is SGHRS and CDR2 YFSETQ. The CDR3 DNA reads TGCGCCAGCAGCTTAAAGCAGGGGACAGATACGCAGTATTTT. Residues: CASSLKQGTDTQYF.

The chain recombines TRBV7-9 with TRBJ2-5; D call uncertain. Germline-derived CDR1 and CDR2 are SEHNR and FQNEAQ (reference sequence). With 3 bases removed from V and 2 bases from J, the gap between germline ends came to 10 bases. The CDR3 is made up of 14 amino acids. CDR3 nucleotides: TGTGCCAGCAGCTTCATGGTCAGACAAGAGACCCAGTACTTC. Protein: CASSFMVRQETQYF.

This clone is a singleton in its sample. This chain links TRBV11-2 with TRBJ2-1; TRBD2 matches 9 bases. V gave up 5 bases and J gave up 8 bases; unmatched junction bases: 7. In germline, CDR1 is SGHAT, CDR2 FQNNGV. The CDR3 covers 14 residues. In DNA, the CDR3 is TGTGCCAGCAGCATAGCGGGAGTTGGCGATGAGCAGTTCTTC. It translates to CASSIAGVGDEQFF.

The CDR3 nucleotides read TGTGCCAGCAGCTTAGGGGCAGGGACTCCTGGAAACACCATATATTTT. Translated, it gives CASSLGAGTPGNTIYF. J is TRBJ1-3 and V is TRBV7-2; a possible D gene is TRBD1 (5 bases). The CDR3 is 16 residues long. CDR1 and CDR2 from the germline V gene are SGHTA and FQGNSA. Trimming stripped 1 base from V and 2 bases from J, with 12 bases between.

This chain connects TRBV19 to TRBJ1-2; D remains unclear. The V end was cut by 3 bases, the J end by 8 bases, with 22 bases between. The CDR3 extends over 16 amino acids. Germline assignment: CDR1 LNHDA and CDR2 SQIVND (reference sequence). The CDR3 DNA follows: TGTGCCAGTAGTATTCTATCCCTACAGCTTTTCGAGGGCTACACCTTC. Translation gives CASSILSLQLFEGYTF.

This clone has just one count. CDR3 in DNA: TGTGCCAGCAGCTTGGCCAGAGGAGGACCTGGAAACACCATATATTTT. This translates into CASSLARGGPGNTIYF. The gene calls are TRBV5-5 and TRBJ1-3; D is unclear. Deletions cut 0 bases from V and 2 bases from J, with 12 bases between. Germline V CDR1 and CDR2: SGHKS, YYEKEE (reference sequence). This CDR3 has 16 amino acids.

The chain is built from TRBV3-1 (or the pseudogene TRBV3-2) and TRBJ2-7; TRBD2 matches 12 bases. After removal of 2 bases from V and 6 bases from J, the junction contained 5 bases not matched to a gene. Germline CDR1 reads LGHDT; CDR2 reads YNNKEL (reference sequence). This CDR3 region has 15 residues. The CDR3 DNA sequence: TGTGCCAGCAGCCAACGGACTAGCGGGATTGGCGAGCAGTACTTC. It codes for CASSQRTSGIGEQYF.

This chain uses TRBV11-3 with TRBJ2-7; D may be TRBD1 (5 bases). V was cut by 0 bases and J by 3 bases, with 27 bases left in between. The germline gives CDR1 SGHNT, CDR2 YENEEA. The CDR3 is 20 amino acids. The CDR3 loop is CASSLDLILQGPDPCYEQYF. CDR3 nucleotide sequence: TGTGCCAGCAGCTTAGATCTGATTCTTCAGGGCCCCGACCCATGCTACGAGCAGTACTTC.

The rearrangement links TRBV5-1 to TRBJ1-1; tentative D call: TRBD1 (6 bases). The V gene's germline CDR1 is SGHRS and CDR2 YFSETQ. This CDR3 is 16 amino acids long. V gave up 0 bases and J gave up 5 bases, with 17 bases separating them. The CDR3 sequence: CASSLERGTIGTEAFF. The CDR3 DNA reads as TGCGCCAGCAGCTTGGAAAGGGGGACCATCGGGACTGAAGCTTTCTTT.

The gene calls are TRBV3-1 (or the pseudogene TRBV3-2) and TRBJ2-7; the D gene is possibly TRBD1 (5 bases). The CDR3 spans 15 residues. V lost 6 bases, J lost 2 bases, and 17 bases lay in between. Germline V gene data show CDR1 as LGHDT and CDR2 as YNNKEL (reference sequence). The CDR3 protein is CASSPTPRATYEQYF. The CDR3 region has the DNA TGTGCCAGCAGTCCTACCCCCAGGGCTACCTACGAGCAGTACTTC.

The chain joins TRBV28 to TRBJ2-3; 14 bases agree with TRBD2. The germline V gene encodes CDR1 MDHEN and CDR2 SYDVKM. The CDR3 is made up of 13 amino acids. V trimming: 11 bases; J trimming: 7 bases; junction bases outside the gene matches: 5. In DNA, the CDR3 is TGTGCCGGGGGGACTAGCGGGAGATATACGCAGTATTTT. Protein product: CAGGTSGRYTQYF.

CDR3: CASSLDRSTDTQYF. CDR3 in DNA: TGCGCCAGCAGCTTGGACAGATCCACAGATACGCAGTATTTT. The chain employs TRBV5-1 and TRBJ2-3; D gene uncertain. V was shortened by 0 bases and J by 2 bases, with 7 bases between the two germline ends. The CDR3 spans 14 residues. The germline CDR1 and CDR2 sequences are SGHRS and YFSETQ.

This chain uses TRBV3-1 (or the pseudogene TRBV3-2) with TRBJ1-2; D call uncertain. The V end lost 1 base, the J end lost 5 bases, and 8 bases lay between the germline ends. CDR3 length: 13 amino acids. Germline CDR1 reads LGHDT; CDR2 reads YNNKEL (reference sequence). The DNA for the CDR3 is TGTGCCAGCAGCCAAGGCGGGTTGTATGGCTACACCTTC. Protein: CASSQGGLYGYTF.

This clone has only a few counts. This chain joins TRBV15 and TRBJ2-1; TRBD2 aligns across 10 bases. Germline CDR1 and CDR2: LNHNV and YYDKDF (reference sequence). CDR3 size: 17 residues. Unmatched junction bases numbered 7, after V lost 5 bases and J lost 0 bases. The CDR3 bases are TGTGCCACCAGCCACGGACTAGCGGAAAGCTCCTACAATGAGCAGTTCTTC. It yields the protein CATSHGLAESSYNEQFF.

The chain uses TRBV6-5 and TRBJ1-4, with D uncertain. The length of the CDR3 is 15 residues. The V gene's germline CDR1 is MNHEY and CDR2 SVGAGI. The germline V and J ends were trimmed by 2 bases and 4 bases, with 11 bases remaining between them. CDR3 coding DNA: TGTGCCAGCAGTTACCTCTCCAGAATTAATGAAAAACTGTTTTTT. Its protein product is CASSYLSRINEKLFF.